The 8 T cell receptor beta chains in this list originate from one sample, sequenced in a study of T cells in Graves' hyperthyroidism and ophthalmopathy. What was amplified from RNA transcripts were TCR beta CDR3 regions. TCR CDR3 underwent first-round RT-PCR with the HTBI primer set. TCRdb processed the multiplex PCR reads anew with MiXCR; each CDR3 protein has one entry. This sample has 500,000 to 800,000 distinct CDR3 sequences, with approximately 42% found just once. Sequencing used peripheral blood or thyroid tissue (not recorded which). These receptors originate from an adult man with Graves' disease, either hyperthyroidism or ophthalmopathy (not recorded which).

The table lists this clonotype with a few counts. The genes are TRBV7-9 and TRBJ1-6; no definite D call. This CDR3 has 14 residues. V dropped 3 bases and J dropped 5 bases, with 8 bases sitting between them. Germline CDR1 and CDR2: SEHNR and FQNEAQ (reference sequence). The CDR3 bases are TGTGCCAGCAGCTTCCGCAGCGATAATTCACCCCTCCACTTT. Protein sequence: CASSFRSDNSPLHF.

As concerns this clonotype: Possible read error: a much larger clone is one base away. V is TRBV7-2 and J is TRBJ1-5; D is undetermined. The germline CDR1 and CDR2 sequences are SGHTA and FQGNSA. This CDR3 is built from 14 residues. CDR3 in DNA: TGTGCCAGCAGCTTGGCCGATAGCAATCGGCCCCAGCATTTT. As protein: CASSLADSNRPQHF.

The chain recombines TRBV2 with TRBJ1-6, with 7 bases identical to TRBD1. Germline V CDR1 and CDR2: SNHLY, FYNNEI. The CDR3 length is 15 residues. Losses at the gene ends were 3 bases for V and 7 bases for J; bases not matched to a gene: 6. Here the CDR3 reads CASSDSGTANSPLHF. CDR3 nucleotides: TGTGCCAGCAGTGACTCTGGGACAGCAAATTCACCCCTCCACTTT.

The chain has TRBV24-1 and TRBJ2-6; D unclear. The germline CDR1 and CDR2 sequences are KGHDR and SFDVKD. CDR3 length: 13 amino acids. Trimming removed 3 bases at V and 2 bases at J, with 1 base between. CDR3 sequence reads: CATSDPGANVLTF. CDR3 DNA: TGTGCCACCAGTGATCCTGGGGCCAACGTCCTGACTTTC.

This clonotype has more than one count but fewer than ten. The chain is built from TRBV9 and TRBJ1-5; D uncertain. Germline V gives CDR1 SGDLS, CDR2 YYNGEE. There are 15 residues in the CDR3. The ends were cut back, 6 bases at V and 1 base at J, with 14 bases in the middle. This CDR3 is CASTPGPGSNQPQHF. Written as DNA, the CDR3 is TGTGCCAGCACCCCAGGACCGGGGAGCAATCAGCCCCAGCATTTT.

This sequence joins TRBV2 and TRBJ1-6; 7 nucleotides match TRBD1. The CDR3 loop spans 14 amino acids. The germline CDR1 and CDR2 sequences are SNHLY and FYNNEI. The V gene end was trimmed by 2 bases and the J gene end by 10 bases; junction bases not matched to a gene: 5. The CDR3 region has the DNA TGTGCCAGCAGTGAAACAGGGGTGCGGTCACCCCTCCACTTT. As protein: CASSETGVRSPLHF.

The DNA for the CDR3 is TGTGCCAGCAGTCTATCAGGGGGCGACTATGGCTACACCTTC. Protein: CASSLSGGDYGYTF. The chain recombines TRBV7-2 with TRBJ1-2, with 8 bases identical to TRBD1. Per the germline V gene, CDR1 is SGHTA and CDR2 is FQGNSA. The CDR3 is made up of 14 amino acids. V lost 6 bases to trimming and J lost 3 bases; unmatched junction nucleotides: 6.

This clonotype has just a few counts. Germline is not matched at one junction end, which may reflect a read error. The chain joins TRBV24-1 to TRBJ1-2, with TRBD1 matching 8 bases. The germline gives CDR1 KGHDR, CDR2 SFDVKD. This CDR3 has 13 residues. CDR3 in DNA: TGTGCCAGCAGTTTCGACAGGGGCGGTGGCTACACCTTC. Its protein product is CASSFDRGGGYTF.